The entry below gives a single T cell receptor beta chain sequence along with its context. Antigen unknown. Clones were sequenced by immunoSEQ multiplex PCR, and TCRdb holds only the in-frame ones, with some missing. This sample carries about 360,000 clones, 75% to 90% of them seen once, and the ten largest clones take 0.83%. This record belongs to a study of cytomegalovirus exposure and HLA in healthy donors. Overall study findings and caveats: The listing of 160 or so TCR beta chains classed them as cytomegalovirus-associated. In the 95 to 150 validation repertoires, a later analysis found that first-cohort TCR clusters tended to co-occur.

V was clipped by 3 bases and J by 7 bases, with 16 bases between them. The CDR3 spans 15 residues. CDR1 is GTSNPN and CDR2 is SVGIG in the germline V gene (reference sequence). Donors came from a validation cohort of approximately 110 subjects, distinct from the first 666-subject cohort. The sample was PBMCs. The TCR comes from a woman between 18 and 29 years old in good health and CMV-seronegative. This chain joins TRBV30 and TRBJ1-6, with D tentatively TRBD1 (6 bases). The CDR3 coding sequence is TGTGCCTGGAGGGGTCTGGGGGCAGGGAATTCACCCCTCCACTTT. Translation gives CAWRGLGAGNSPLHF. Based on the CDR3 plus reference TRBV30 and TRBJ1-6, the full variable domain is SQTIHQWPATLVQPVGSPLSLECTVEGTSNPNLYWYRQAAGRGLQLLFYSVGIGQISSEVPQNLSASRPQDRQFILSSKKLLLSDSGFYLCAWRGLGAGNSPLHFGNGTRLTVT.